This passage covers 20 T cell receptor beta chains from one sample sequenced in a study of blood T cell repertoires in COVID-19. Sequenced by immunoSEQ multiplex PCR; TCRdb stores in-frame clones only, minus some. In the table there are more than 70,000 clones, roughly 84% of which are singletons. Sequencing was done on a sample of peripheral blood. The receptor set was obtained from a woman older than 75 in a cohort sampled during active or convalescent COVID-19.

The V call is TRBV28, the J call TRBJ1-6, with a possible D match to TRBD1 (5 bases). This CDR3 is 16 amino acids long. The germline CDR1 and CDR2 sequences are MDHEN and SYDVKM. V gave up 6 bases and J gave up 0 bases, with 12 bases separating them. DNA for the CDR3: TGTGCCAGCAGGTCACGGGGGATCTCCTATAATTCACCCCTCCACTTT. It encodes CASRSRGISYNSPLHF.

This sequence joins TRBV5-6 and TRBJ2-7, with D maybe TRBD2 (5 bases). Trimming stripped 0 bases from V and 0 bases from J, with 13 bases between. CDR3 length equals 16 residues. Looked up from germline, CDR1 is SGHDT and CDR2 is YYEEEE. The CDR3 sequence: CASSLGTGRSSYEQYV. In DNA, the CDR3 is TGTGCCAGCAGCTTGGGGACTGGGCGAAGCTCCTACGAGCAGTACGTC.

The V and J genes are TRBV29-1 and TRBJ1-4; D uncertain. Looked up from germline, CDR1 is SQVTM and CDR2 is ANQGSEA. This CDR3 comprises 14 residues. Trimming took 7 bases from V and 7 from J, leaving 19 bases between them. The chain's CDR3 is CSATREARGEKLFF. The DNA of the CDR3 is TGCAGCGCTACTAGGGAGGCACGGGGTGAAAAACTGTTTTTT.

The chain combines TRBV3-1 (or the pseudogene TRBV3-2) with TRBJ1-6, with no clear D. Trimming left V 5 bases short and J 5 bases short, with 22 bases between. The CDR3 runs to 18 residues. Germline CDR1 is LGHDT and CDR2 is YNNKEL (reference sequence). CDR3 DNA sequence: TGTGCCAGCAGCGGTGGTGGTCCCATCATACATCATAATTCACCCCTCCACTTT. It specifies CASSGGGPIIHHNSPLHF.

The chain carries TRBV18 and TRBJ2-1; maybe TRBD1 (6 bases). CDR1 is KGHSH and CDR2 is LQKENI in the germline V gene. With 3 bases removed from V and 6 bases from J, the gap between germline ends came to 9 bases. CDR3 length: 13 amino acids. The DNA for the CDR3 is TGTGCCAGCTCACCCGGACAGACCAATGAGCAGTTCTTC. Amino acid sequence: CASSPGQTNEQFF.

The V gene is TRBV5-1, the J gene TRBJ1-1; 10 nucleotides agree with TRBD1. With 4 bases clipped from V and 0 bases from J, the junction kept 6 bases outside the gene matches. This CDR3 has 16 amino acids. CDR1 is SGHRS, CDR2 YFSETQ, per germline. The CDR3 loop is CASSEDRGRVNTEAFF. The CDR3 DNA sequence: TGCGCCAGCAGCGAAGACAGGGGGCGGGTGAACACTGAAGCTTTCTTT.

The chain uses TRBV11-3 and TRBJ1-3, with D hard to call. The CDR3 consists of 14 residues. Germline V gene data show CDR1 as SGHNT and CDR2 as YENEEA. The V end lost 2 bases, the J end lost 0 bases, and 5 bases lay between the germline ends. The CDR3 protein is CASSLFSSGNTIYF. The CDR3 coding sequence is TGTGCCAGCAGCTTATTTAGCTCTGGAAACACCATATATTTT.

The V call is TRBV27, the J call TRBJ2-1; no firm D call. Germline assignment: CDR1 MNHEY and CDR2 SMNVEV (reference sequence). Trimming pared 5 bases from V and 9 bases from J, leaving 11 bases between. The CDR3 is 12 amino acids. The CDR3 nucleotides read TGTGCCAGCAGTGCTCAGGCAGGTGAGCAGTTCTTC. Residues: CASSAQAGEQFF.

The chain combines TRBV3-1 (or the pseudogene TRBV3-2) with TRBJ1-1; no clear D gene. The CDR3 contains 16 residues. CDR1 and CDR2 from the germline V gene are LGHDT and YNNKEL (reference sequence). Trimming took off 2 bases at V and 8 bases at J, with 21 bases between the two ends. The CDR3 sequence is CASSQILAGRPTEAFF. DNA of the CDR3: TGTGCCAGCAGCCAAATTTTAGCGGGCAGGCCCACGGAAGCTTTCTTT.

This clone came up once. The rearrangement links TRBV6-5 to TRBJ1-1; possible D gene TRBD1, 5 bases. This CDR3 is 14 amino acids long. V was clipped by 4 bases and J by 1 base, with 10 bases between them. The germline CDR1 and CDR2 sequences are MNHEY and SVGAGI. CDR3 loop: CASSFQGSNTEAFF. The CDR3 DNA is TGTGCCAGCAGTTTCCAGGGATCGAACACTGAAGCTTTCTTT.

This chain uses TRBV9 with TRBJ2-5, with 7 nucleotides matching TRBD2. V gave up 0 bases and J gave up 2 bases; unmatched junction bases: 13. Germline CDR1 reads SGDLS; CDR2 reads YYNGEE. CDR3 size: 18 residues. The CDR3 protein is CASSVGIGAGVGQETQYF. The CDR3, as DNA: TGTGCCAGCAGCGTAGGCATCGGGGCGGGAGTGGGTCAAGAGACCCAGTACTTC.

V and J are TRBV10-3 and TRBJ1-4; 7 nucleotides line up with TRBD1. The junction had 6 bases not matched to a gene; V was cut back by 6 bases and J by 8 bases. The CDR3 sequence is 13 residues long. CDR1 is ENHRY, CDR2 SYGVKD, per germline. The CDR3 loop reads CAIRTGTAEKLFF. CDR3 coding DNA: TGTGCCATCAGGACCGGGACAGCCGAAAAACTGTTTTTT.

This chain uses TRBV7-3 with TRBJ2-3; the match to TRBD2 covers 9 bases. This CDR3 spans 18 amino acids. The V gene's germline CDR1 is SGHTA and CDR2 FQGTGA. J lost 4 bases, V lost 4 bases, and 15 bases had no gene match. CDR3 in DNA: TGTGCCAGCAGCTCCTACCTCGGTCAGCGGGAGGCTTCAGATACGCAGTATTTT. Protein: CASSSYLGQREASDTQYF. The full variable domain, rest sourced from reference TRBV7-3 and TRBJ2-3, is GAGVSQTPSNKVTEKGKYVELRCDPISGHTALYWYRQSLGQGPEFLIYFQGTGAADDSGLPNDRFFAVRPEGSVSTLKIQRTERGDSAVYLCASSSYLGQREASDTQYFGPGTRLTVL.

The CDR3 here is CAGAQGFSQEDRSAYEQYV. CDR3 nucleotides: TGTGCCGGGGCACAGGGTTTTTCTCAAGAAGACCGGAGCGCCTACGAGCAGTACGTC. The chain combines TRBV9 with TRBJ2-7; maybe TRBD1 (6 bases). Germline CDR1 SGDLS, CDR2 YYNGEE. Trimming removed 10 bases from V and 2 bases from J, with 34 bases in between. The CDR3 spans 19 residues.

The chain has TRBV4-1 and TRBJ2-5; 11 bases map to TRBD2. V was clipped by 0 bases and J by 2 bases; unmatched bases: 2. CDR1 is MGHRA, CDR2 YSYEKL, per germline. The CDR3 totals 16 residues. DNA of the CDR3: TGCGCCAGCAGCCAAGACACTAGCGGGGGACAAGAGACCCAGTACTTC. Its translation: CASSQDTSGGQETQYF.

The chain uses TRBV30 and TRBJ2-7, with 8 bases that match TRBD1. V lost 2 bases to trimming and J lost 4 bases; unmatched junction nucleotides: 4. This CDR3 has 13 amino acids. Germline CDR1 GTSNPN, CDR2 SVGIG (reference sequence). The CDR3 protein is CAWSPGTGYEQYV. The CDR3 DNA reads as TGTGCCTGGAGTCCCGGGACAGGTTACGAGCAGTACGTC.

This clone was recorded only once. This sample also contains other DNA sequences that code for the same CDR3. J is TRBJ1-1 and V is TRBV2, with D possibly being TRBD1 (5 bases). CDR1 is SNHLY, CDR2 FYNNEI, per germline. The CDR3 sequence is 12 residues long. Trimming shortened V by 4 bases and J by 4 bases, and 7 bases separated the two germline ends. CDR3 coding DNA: TGTGCCAGCAGTGTGGGGGGCACTGAAGCTTTCTTT. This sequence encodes CASSVGGTEAFF.

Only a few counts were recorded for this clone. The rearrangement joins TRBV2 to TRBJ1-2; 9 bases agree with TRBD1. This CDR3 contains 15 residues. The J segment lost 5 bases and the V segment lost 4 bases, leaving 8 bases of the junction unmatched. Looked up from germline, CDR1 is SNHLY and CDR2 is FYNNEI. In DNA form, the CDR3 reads TGTGCCAGCAGTGCAACTCGACAGGGGGAGTATGGCTACACCTTC. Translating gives CASSATRQGEYGYTF.

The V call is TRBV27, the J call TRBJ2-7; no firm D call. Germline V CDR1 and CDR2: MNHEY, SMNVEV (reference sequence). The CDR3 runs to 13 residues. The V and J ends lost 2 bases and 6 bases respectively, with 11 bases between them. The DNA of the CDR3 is TGTGCCAGCAGTTTAGGCCGTCCGGGCGAGCAGTACTTC. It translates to CASSLGRPGEQYF.

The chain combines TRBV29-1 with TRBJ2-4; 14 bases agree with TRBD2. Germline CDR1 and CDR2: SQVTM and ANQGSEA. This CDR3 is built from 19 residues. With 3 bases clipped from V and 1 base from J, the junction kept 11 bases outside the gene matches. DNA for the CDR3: TGCAGCGTTGAGGTGGGGGGACTAGCGGGAGCCGGTGCCAAAAACATTCAGTACTTC. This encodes CSVEVGGLAGAGAKNIQYF.